Listed below are T cell receptor beta chains from one sample, sequenced in a study of OX40 agonist ivuxolimab in advanced cancers. The method was immunoSEQ multiplex PCR; TCRdb's version includes in-frame clones alone and lacks a portion of them. The sample includes about 58,000 clones, more than 75% of them seen just once. This specimen was CD4+ or CD8+ T cells sorted from blood, taken in a trial of the OX40 agonist ivuxolimab. These receptors came from an adult with an advanced solid tumor such as melanoma, head and neck, liver or kidney cancer. Both conserved end residues are part of each CDR3. A D gene is named only where the DNA matches it firmly. Clone size is stated in some rows and not others, as once, few, many or a class when expanded.

CDR3aa	CDR3nt	d_gene	j_gene	len	v_gene	abundance
CASKAWAQGPQPQHF	TGTGCCAGCAAGGCCTGGGCACAGGGTCCTCAGCCCCAGCATTTT	.	TRBJ1-5	15	TRBV7-2	.
CAWSNYEQYF	TGTGCCTGGAGTAACTACGAGCAGTACTTC	.	TRBJ2-7	10	TRBV30	once
CASSRYTGGFDTQYF	TGTGCCAGCAGCAGATATACGGGCGGTTTTGATACGCAGTATTTT	.	TRBJ2-3	15	TRBV13	.
CASSQVRQGKGTF	TGTGCCAGCAGCCAAGTCCGTCAAGGTAAAGGCACCTTC	.	TRBJ1-2	13	TRBV4-2	.
CAISESSEVGYTF	TGTGCCATCAGTGAGTCATCCGAGGTTGGCTACACCTTC	.	TRBJ1-2	13	TRBV10-3	.
CASSLAGEQFF	TGTGCCAGCAGCTTAGCAGGGGAGCAGTTCTTC	.	TRBJ2-1	11	TRBV7-2	.
CASSLVDTEAFF	TGTGCCAGCAGCTTAGTAGACACTGAAGCTTTCTTT	.	TRBJ1-1	12	TRBV11-2	.
CASSMTLNEQFF	TGTGCCAGTAGTATGACTCTCAATGAGCAGTTCTTC	.	TRBJ2-1	12	TRBV19	.
CASSPGLPGGELFF	TGTGCCAGCAGCCCAGGACTCCCGGGGGGGGAGCTGTTTTTT	.	TRBJ2-2	14	TRBV7-9	.
CASSWVMNTEAFF	TGCGCCAGCAGCTGGGTTATGAACACTGAAGCTTTCTTT	.	TRBJ1-1	13	TRBV5-1	once
CASSYLDEQFF	TGTGCCAGCAGTTACTTGGATGAGCAGTTCTTC	.	TRBJ2-1	11	TRBV6-5	.
CASNTAQGDQPQHF	TGTGCCAGCAATACCGCCCAGGGGGATCAGCCCCAGCATTTT	TRBD1	TRBJ1-5	14	TRBV6-5	few
CATSRVWGDQPQHF	TGTGCCACCAGCAGAGTTTGGGGAGATCAGCCCCAGCATTTT	.	TRBJ1-5	14	TRBV15	.
CASSYGQGGSPLHF	TGTGCCAGCAGCTACGGACAGGGAGGATCACCCCTCCACTTT	TRBD1	TRBJ1-6	14	TRBV7-9	once
CASSTGLNSPLHF	TGTGCCAGCTCAACTGGGTTGAATTCACCCCTCCACTTT	.	TRBJ1-6	13	TRBV18	.
CASSTGFAGELFF	TGTGCCAGTAGTACAGGGTTTGCCGGGGAGCTGTTTTTT	.	TRBJ2-2	13	TRBV19	few
CASSSDRSEAYEQYF	TGTGCCAGCAGTTCGGACAGGAGTGAAGCCTACGAGCAGTACTTC	TRBD1	TRBJ2-7	15	TRBV27	few
CASSWVGVEQFF	TGCGCCAGCAGCTGGGTGGGAGTTGAGCAGTTCTTC	.	TRBJ2-1	12	TRBV5-1	.
CASSASSGSYDNEQFF	TGTGCCAGTAGTGCATCTAGCGGGAGCTATGACAATGAGCAGTTCTTC	TRBD2	TRBJ2-1	16	TRBV19	.
CASSLGGADQPQHF	TGTGCTAGCAGCCTCGGGGGTGCGGATCAGCCCCAGCATTTT	.	TRBJ1-5	14	TRBV7-2	.
CASSYAPGLALYEQYF	TGTGCCAGCAGTTATGCCCCCGGACTAGCGCTCTACGAGCAGTACTTC	TRBD2	TRBJ2-7	16	TRBV6-5	.
CASSPWRQGAGELFF	TGTGCCAGCTCACCATGGAGACAGGGAGCCGGGGAGCTGTTTTTT	TRBD1	TRBJ2-2	15	TRBV18	.
CASSIGQGTNPPLHF	TGTGCCAGCAGCATAGGACAGGGAACGAATCCACCCCTCCACTTT	TRBD1	TRBJ1-6	15	TRBV5-4	.
CSVTGTGGLGTEAFF	TGCAGCGTGACCGGGACAGGGGGATTAGGCACTGAAGCTTTCTTT	TRBD1	TRBJ1-1	15	TRBV29-1	.
CASSVDGARGNTIYF	TGTGCCAGCAGCGTAGATGGGGCGCGAGGAAACACCATATATTTT	.	TRBJ1-3	15	TRBV9	.
CASVAWGMNTEAFF	TGTGCCAGCGTGGCGTGGGGGATGAACACTGAAGCTTTCTTT	.	TRBJ1-1	14	TRBV28	few
CSVVVRADYGYTF	TGCAGCGTTGTAGTAAGGGCAGACTATGGCTACACCTTC	.	TRBJ1-2	13	TRBV29-1	.
CASSLAFGQGYEQYF	TGTGCCAGCAGCTTAGCGTTCGGACAGGGGTACGAGCAGTACTTC	TRBD1	TRBJ2-7	15	TRBV7-8	.
CASRETSGRDEQFF	TGTGCCAGCAGGGAGACTAGCGGGAGGGATGAGCAGTTCTTC	TRBD2	TRBJ2-1	14	TRBV2	.
CASSSPGGTYHNEQFF	TGTGCCAGCAGCTCACCTGGGGGGACCTACCACAATGAGCAGTTCTTC	.	TRBJ2-1	16	TRBV9	.
CASSQRSGRTDTQYF	TGTGCCAGCAGCCAAAGAAGCGGGAGGACAGATACGCAGTATTTT	TRBD2	TRBJ2-3	15	TRBV7-3	.
CASSPGGFSGVFNEQFF	TGTGCCAGCAGCCCCGGGGGGTTCAGCGGGGTTTTCAATGAGCAGTTCTTC	TRBD2	TRBJ2-1	17	TRBV13	.
CASSETANVDEQYF	TGTGCCAGCAGCGAGACAGCTAACGTCGACGAGCAGTACTTC	.	TRBJ2-7	14	TRBV7-9	.
CASSQLDLIANTGELFF	TGCGCCAGCAGCCAACTTGACCTGATCGCGAACACCGGGGAGCTGTTTTTT	.	TRBJ2-2	17	TRBV4-1	few
CATSRPGRNSPLHF	TGTGCCACCAGCAGGCCAGGGCGCAATTCACCCCTCCACTTT	.	TRBJ1-6	14	TRBV15	.
CASSEAARTDWETQYF	TGTGCCAGCAGTGAAGCTGCCAGGACTGACTGGGAGACCCAGTACTTC	.	TRBJ2-5	16	TRBV6-1	.
CASSADGVWFSGANVLTF	TGTGCCAGCAGCGCCGACGGGGTATGGTTTTCTGGGGCCAACGTCCTGACTTTC	.	TRBJ2-6	18	TRBV28	.
CASSFGGTETQYF	TGCGCCAGCAGCTTTGGGGGGACTGAGACCCAGTACTTC	.	TRBJ2-5	13	TRBV5-1	few
CASSREGTENIQYF	TGCGCCAGCAGCAGGGAGGGGACAGAAAACATTCAGTACTTC	.	TRBJ2-4	14	TRBV5-1	.
CSVEAAVGTLQETQYF	TGCAGCGTTGAAGCTGCGGTTGGGACCCTGCAAGAGACCCAGTACTTC	.	TRBJ2-5	16	TRBV29-1	.
CASSVPPGGVASREGDTQYF	TGTGCCAGTAGTGTCCCCCCCGGCGGGGTAGCGTCGAGGGAAGGAGATACGCAGTATTTT	.	TRBJ2-3	20	TRBV19	.